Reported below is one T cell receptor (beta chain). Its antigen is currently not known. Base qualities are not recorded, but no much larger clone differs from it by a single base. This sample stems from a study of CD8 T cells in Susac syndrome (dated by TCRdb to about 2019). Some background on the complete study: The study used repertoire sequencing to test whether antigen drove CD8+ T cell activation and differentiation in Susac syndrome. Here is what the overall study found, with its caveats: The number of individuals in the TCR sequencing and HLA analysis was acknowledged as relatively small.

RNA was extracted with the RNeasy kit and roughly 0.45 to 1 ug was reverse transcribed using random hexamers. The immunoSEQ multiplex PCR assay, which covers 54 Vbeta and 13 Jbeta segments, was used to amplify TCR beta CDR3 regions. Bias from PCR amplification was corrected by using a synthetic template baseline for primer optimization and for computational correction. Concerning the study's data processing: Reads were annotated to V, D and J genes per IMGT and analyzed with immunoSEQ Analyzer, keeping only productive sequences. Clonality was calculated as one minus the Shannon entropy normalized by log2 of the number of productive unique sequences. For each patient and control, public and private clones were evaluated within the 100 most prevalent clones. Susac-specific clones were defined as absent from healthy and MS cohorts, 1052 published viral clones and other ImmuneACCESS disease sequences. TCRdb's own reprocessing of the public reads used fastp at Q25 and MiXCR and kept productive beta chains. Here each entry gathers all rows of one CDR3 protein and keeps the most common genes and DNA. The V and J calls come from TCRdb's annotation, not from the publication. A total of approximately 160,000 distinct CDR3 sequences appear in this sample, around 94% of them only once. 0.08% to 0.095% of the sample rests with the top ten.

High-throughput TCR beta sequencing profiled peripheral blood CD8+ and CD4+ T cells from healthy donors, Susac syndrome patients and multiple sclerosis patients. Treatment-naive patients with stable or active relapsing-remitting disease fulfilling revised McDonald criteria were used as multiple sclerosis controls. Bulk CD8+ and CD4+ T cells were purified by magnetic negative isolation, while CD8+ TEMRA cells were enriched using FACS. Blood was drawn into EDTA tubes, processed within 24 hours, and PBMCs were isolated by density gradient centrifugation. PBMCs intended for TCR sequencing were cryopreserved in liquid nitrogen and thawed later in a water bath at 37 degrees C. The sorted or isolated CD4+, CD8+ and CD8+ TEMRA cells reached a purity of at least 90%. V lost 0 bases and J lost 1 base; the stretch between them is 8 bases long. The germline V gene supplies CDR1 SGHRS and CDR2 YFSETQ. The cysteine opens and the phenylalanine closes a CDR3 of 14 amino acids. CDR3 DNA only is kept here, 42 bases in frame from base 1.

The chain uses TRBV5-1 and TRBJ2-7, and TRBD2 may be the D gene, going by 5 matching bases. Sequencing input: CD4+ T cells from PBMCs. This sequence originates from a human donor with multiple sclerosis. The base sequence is TGCGCCAGCAGCTTGGGCCGGGAATCCTACGAGCAGTACTTC. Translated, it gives CASSLGRESYEQYF.